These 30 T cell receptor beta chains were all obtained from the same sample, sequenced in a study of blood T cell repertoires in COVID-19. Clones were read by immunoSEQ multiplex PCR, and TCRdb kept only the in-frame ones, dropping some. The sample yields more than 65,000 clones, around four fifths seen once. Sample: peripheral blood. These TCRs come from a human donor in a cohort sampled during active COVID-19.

CDR3 residues: CASRPAGTGNQPQHF. Here the CDR3 DNA reads TGCGCCAGCAGGCCCGCCGGGACAGGGAACCAGCCCCAGCATTTT. The J gene is TRBJ1-5, the V gene TRBV4-1; 9 positions agree with TRBD1. Germline V gives CDR1 MGHRA, CDR2 YSYEKL. The CDR3 is 15 residues long. Germline trimming cut 6 bases from V and 7 bases from J; bases unmatched to any gene: 10.

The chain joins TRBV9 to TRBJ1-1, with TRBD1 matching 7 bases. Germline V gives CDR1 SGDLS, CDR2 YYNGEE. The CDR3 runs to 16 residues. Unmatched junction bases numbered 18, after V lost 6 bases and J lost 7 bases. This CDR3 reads CASTLMTGYGGSEAFF. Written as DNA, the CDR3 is TGTGCCAGCACCCTAATGACAGGGTATGGGGGTAGTGAAGCTTTCTTT.

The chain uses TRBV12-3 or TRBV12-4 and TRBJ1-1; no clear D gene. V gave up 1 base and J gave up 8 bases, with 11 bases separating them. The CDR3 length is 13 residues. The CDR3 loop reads CASSLEEAAEAFF. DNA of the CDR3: TGTGCCAGCAGTTTAGAGGAGGCAGCAGAAGCTTTCTTT.

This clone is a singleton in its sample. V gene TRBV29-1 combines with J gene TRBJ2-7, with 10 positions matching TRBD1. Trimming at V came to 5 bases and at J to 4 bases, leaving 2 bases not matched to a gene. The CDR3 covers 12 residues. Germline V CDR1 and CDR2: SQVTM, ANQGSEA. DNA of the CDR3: TGCAGCGTTAGACAGGGGGCTTACGAGCAGTACTTC. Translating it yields CSVRQGAYEQYF.

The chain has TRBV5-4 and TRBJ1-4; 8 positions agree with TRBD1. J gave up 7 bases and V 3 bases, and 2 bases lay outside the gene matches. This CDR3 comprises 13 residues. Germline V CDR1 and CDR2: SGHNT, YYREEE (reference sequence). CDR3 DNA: TGTGCCAGCAGCTCGGGACAGGTTGAAAAACTGTTTTTT. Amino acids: CASSSGQVEKLFF.

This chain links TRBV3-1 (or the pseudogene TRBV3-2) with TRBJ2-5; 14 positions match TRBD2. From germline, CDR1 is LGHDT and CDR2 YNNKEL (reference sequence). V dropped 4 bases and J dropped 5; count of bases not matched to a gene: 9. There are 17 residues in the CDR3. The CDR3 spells CASSPSTSGGAVETQYF. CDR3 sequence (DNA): TGTGCCAGCAGCCCTTCGACTAGCGGGGGGGCTGTGGAGACCCAGTACTTC.

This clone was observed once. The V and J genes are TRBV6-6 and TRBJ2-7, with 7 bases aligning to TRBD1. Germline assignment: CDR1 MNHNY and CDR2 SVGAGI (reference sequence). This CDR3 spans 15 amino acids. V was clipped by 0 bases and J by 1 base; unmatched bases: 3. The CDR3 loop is CASSYSGTESYEQYF. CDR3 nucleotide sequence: TGTGCCAGCAGTTACTCGGGGACAGAGTCCTACGAGCAGTACTTC.

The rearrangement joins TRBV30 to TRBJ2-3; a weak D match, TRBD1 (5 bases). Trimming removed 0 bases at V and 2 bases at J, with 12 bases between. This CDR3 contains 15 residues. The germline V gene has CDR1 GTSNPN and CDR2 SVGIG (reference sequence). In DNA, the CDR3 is TGTGCCTGGAGTGTGTGGCAGGGAATCACAGATACGCAGTATTTT. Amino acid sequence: CAWSVWQGITDTQYF.

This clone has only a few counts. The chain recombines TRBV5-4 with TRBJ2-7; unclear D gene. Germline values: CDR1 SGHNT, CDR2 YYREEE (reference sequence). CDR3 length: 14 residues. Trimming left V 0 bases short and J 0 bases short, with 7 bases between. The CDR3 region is CASSLALSSYEQYF. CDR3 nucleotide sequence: TGTGCCAGCAGCTTGGCCCTGTCCTCCTACGAGCAGTACTTC.

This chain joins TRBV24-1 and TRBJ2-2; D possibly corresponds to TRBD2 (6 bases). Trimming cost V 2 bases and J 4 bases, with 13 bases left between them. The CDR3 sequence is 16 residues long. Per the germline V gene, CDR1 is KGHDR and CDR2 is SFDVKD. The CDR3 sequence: CATSDSTSYSTGELFF. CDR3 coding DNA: TGTGCCACCAGTGATTCAACTAGCTATTCCACCGGGGAGCTGTTTTTT.

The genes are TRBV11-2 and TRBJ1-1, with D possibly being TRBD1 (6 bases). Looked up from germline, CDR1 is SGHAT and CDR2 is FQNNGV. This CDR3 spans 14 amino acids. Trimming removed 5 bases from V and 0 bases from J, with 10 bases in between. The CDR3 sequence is CASSPGQLNTEAFF. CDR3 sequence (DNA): TGTGCCAGCAGCCCCGGACAGTTGAACACTGAAGCTTTCTTT.

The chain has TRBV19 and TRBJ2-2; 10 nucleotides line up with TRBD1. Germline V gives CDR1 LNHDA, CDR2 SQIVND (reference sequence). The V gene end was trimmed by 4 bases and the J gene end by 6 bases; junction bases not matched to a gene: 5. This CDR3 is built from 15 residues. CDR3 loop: CASSTGQGWPGELFF. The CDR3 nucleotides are TGTGCCAGTAGTACGGGACAGGGGTGGCCCGGGGAGCTGTTTTTT.

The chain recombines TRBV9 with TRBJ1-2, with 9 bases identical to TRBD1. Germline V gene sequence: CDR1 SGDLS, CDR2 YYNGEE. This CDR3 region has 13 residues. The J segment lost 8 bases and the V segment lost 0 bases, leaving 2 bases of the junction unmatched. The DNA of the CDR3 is TGTGCCAGCAGCGTAGGACAGGGGGAGGGCTACACCTTC. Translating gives CASSVGQGEGYTF.

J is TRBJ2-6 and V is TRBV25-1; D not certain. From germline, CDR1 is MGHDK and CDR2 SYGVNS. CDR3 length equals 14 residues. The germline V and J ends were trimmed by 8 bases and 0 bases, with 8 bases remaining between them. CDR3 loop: CASETDSGANVLTF. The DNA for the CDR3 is TGTGCCAGCGAAACAGACTCTGGGGCCAACGTCCTGACTTTC. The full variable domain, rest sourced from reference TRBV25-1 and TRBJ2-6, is EADIYQTPRYLVIGTGKKITLECSQTMGHDKMYWYQQDPGMELHLIHYSYGVNSTEKGDLSSESTVSRIRTEHFPLTLESARPSHTSQYLCASETDSGANVLTFGAGSRLTVL.

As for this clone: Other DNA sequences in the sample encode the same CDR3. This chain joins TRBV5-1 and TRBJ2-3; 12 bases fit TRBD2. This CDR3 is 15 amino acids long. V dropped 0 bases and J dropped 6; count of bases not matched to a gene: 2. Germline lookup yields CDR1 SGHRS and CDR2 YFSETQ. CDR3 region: CASSLGLAGEDTQYF. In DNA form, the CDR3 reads TGCGCCAGCAGCTTGGGACTAGCGGGAGAGGATACGCAGTATTTT.

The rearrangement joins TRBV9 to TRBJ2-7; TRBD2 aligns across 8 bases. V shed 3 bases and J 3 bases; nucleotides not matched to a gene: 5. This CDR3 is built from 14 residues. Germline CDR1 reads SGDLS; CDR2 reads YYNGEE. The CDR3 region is CASSATTSGYEQYF. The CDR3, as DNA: TGTGCCAGCAGCGCAACTACTAGCGGCTACGAGCAGTACTTC.

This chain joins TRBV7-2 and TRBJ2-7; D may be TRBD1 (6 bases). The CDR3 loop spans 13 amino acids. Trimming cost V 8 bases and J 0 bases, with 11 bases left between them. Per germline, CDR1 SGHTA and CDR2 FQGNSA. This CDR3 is CASGTSSSYEQYF. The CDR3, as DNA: TGTGCCAGCGGGACATCTTCCTCCTACGAGCAGTACTTC.

The DNA of the CDR3 is TGTGCCAGCAGCTTGGCACGGGAACATACGCAGTATTTT. Translated: CASSLAREHTQYF. The V gene is TRBV5-4, the J gene TRBJ2-3, with D possibly being TRBD2 (5 bases). Trimming took off 0 bases at V and 7 bases at J, with 9 bases between the two ends. Germline CDR1 reads SGHNT; CDR2 reads YYREEE (reference sequence). The CDR3 contains 13 residues.

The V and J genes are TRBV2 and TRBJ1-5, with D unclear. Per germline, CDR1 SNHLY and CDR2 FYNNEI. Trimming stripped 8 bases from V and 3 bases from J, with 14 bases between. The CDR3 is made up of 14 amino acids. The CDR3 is CASAGGKPNQPQHF. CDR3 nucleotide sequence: TGTGCCAGCGCGGGAGGGAAACCCAATCAGCCCCAGCATTTT.

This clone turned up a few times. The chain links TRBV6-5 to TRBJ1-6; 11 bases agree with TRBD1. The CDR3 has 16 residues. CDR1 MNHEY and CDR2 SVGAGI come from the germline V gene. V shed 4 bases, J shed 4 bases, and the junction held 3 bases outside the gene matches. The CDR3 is CASSSRDRGYNSPLHF. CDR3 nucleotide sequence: TGTGCCAGCAGTTCCCGGGACAGGGGGTATAATTCACCCCTCCACTTT.

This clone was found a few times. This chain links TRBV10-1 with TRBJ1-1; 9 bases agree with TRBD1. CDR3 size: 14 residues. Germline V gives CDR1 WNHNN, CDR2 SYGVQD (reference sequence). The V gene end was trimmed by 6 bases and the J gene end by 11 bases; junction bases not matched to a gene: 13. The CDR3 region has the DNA TGCGCCAGCAGCGAAACCGGGACAGGGTATGATGCTTTCTTT. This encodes CASSETGTGYDAFF.

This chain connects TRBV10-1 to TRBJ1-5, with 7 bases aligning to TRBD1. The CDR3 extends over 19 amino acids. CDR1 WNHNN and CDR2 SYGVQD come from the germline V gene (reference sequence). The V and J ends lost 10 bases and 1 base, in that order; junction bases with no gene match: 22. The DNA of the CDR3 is TGCGCCACCCCCCCCCGGGACAGAGACTTATTAGAGAGCAATCAGCCCCAGCATTTT. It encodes CATPPRDRDLLESNQPQHF.

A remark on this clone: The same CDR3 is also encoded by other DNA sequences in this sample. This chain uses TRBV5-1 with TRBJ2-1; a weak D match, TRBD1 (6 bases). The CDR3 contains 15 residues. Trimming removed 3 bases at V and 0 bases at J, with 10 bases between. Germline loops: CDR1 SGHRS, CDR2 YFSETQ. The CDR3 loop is CASSSTGFSYNEQFF. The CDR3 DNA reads TGCGCCAGCAGCTCTACAGGGTTCTCCTACAATGAGCAGTTCTTC.

Here the CDR3 DNA reads TGCGCCAGCAGCCCCGGGGTAGCAGAATACAATGAGCAGTTCTTC. Translating it yields CASSPGVAEYNEQFF. The chain employs TRBV5-1 and TRBJ2-1; the D gene is possibly TRBD2 (5 bases). Trimming took off 4 bases at V and 4 bases at J, with 15 bases between the two ends. CDR3 length: 15 amino acids. Germline V gives CDR1 SGHRS, CDR2 YFSETQ.

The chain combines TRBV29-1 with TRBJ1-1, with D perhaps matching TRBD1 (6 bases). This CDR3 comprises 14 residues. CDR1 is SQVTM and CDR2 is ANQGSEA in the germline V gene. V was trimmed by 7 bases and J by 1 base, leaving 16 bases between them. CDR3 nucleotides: TGCAGCGCTGCGCCACAGGGAGCGAACACTGAAGCTTTCTTT. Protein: CSAAPQGANTEAFF.

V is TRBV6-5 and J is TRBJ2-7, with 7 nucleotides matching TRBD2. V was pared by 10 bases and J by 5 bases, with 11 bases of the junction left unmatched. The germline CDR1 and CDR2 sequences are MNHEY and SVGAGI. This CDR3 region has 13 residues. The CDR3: CATLRGEGHEQYF. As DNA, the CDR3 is TGTGCCACCCTACGGGGGGAGGGCCACGAGCAGTACTTC.

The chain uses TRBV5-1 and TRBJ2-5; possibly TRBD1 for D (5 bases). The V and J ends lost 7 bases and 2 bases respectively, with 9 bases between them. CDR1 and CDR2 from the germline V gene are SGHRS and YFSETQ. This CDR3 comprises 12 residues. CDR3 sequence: CASGSGQETQYF. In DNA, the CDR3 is TGCGCCAGCGGTTCAGGGCAAGAGACCCAGTACTTC.

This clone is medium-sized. The CDR3 region has the DNA TGTGCCTGGAGTGTCTGGGGCGAGTCGGGCGGCTACACCTTC. It translates to CAWSVWGESGGYTF. This sequence joins TRBV30 and TRBJ1-2; D possibly corresponds to TRBD1 (5 bases). The CDR3 is made up of 14 amino acids. Trimming cost V 0 bases and J 8 bases, with 16 bases left between them. Per the germline V gene, CDR1 is GTSNPN and CDR2 is SVGIG (reference sequence).

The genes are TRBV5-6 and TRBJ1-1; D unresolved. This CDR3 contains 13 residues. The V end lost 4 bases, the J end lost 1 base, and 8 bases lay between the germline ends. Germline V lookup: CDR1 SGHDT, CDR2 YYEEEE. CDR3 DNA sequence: TGTGCCAGCAGCCGACTGGAGAACACTGAAGCTTTCTTT. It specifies CASSRLENTEAFF. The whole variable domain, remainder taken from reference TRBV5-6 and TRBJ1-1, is DAGVTQSPTHLIKTRGQQVTLRCSPKSGHDTVSWYQQALGQGPQFIFQYYEEEERQRGNFPDRFSGHQFPNYSSELNVNALLLGDSALYLCASSRLENTEAFFGQGTRLTVV.

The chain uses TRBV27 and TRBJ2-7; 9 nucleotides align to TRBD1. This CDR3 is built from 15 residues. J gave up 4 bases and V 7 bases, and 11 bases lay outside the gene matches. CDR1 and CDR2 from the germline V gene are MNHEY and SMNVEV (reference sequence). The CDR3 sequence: CASNLPQQGAYEQYF. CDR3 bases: TGTGCCAGCAACTTGCCCCAACAGGGGGCATACGAGCAGTACTTC.